This TCR beta chain is from a study of T cells in Graves' hyperthyroidism and ophthalmopathy. Background on the study: Blood was drawn when the patient was first diagnosed and still untreated.

This clonotype was observed at least ten times. The antigen is not known. This may stem from a read error, because a much larger clone lies one nucleotide away. Amplified TCR beta CDR3 regions derived from RNA transcripts. Primed by the HTBI set, a first-round RT-PCR was run on the TCR CDR3. TCRdb passed the multiplex PCR reads through MiXCR, listing each CDR3 protein once. The table records hundreds of thousands of distinct CDR3 sequences, about 14% of them present only once. Diagnosing involved the use of clinical symptoms, serum thyroxine and TRAb, thyroid ultrasound and orbital computed tomography. Whole-study findings and limits: A model of 13 V-J pairs discriminated ophthalmopathy from stable hyperthyroidism. The model's output predicted ophthalmopathy at a median of around 6.9 months prior to onset.

The source is a woman in her thirties or forties with Graves' ophthalmopathy. Sequencing input: blood.

In DNA form, the CDR3 reads TGTGCCAGCAACAGATACGGGCCCTCCTACGAGCGGTACTTC. Residues: CASNRYGPSYERYF. J is TRBJ2-7 and V is TRBV5-6; D remains unclear. CDR1 SGHDT and CDR2 YYEEEE come from the germline V gene. This CDR3 has 14 residues.